A selection of T cell receptor beta chains follows, all from one sample in a study of T cells in Graves' hyperthyroidism and ophthalmopathy. One entry per CDR3 protein, called by TCRdb with MiXCR from the multiplex PCR reads. The profile covers some 600,000 distinct CDR3 sequences, with approximately 14% appearing a single time and approximately 5.7% taken by the ten largest. The sample taken for sequencing was blood. These receptors were obtained from a woman in her 30s with Graves' hyperthyroidism that later progressed to Graves' ophthalmopathy. Each CDR3 is given with its conserved first and last residue. Each record gives: D gene, J gene, V gene, CDR3 protein. The D gene is left open where the match is weak.

D gene: .
J gene: TRBJ2-5
V gene: TRBV6-1
CDR3 protein: CASSEALYQETQYF

D gene: TRBD1
J gene: TRBJ2-3
V gene: TRBV10-3
CDR3 protein: CAIKGQGMADTQYF

D gene: TRBD2
J gene: TRBJ2-1
V gene: TRBV30
CDR3 protein: CAFKTSGAHYNEQFF

D gene: .
J gene: TRBJ1-3
V gene: TRBV5-5
CDR3 protein: CASSLFGGRGYTIYF

D gene: .
J gene: TRBJ1-2
V gene: TRBV6-5
CDR3 protein: CASSYASNYGYTF

D gene: .
J gene: TRBJ2-5
V gene: TRBV25-1
CDR3 protein: CASSDAWAETQYF

D gene: TRBD2
J gene: TRBJ2-7
V gene: TRBV14
CDR3 protein: CASSPRGTTQTEQYF

D gene: .
J gene: TRBJ1-6
V gene: TRBV18
CDR3 protein: CASSPEDINSPLHF

D gene: .
J gene: TRBJ2-3
V gene: TRBV12-3/TRBV12-4
CDR3 protein: CASSLITDTQYF

D gene: .
J gene: TRBJ1-4
V gene: TRBV7-9
CDR3 protein: CASSQEGGRLEVGLFF

D gene: .
J gene: TRBJ2-7
V gene: TRBV30
CDR3 protein: CAWSSRSGALTYEQYF

D gene: .
J gene: TRBJ1-2
V gene: TRBV30
CDR3 protein: CAWRLQGTPSNYGYTF

D gene: .
J gene: TRBJ2-7
V gene: TRBV7-9
CDR3 protein: CASSKLEGSPYEQYF

D gene: TRBD1
J gene: TRBJ2-7
V gene: TRBV6-5
CDR3 protein: CASSYSTGGELYEQYF